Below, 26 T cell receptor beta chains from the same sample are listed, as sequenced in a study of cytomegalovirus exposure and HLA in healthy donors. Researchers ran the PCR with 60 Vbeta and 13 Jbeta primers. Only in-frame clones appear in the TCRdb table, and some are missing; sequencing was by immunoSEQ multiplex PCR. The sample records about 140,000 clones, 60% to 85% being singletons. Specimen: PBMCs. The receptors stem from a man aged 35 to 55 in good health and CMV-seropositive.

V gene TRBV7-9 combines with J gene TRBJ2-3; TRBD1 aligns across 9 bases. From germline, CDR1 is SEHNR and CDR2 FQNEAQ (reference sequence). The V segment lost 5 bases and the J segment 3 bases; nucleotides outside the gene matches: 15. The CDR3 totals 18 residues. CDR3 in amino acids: CASSLKMARDRVTDTQYF. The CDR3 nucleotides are TGTGCCAGCAGCCTAAAAATGGCCCGGGACAGGGTAACAGATACGCAGTATTTT.

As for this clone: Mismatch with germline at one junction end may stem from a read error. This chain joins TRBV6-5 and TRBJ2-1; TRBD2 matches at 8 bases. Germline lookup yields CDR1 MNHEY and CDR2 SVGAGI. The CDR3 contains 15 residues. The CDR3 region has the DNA TGTGCCAGCAGCCCCGCGGGGGGCCCCAATAATGGGCAGTTCTTC. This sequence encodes CASSPAGGPNNGQFF.

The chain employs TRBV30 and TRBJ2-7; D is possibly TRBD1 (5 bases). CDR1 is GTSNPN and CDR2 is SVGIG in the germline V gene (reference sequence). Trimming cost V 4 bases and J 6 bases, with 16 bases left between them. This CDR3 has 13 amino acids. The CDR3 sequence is CAWIGASFGEQYF. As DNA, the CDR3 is TGTGCCTGGATTGGGGCTAGTTTTGGCGAGCAGTACTTC.

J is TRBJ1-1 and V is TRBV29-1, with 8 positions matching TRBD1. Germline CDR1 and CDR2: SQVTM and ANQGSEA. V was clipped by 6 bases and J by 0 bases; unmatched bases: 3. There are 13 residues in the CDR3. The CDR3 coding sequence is TGCAGCGTCCGACAGGGGATGAACACTGAAGCTTTCTTT. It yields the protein CSVRQGMNTEAFF.

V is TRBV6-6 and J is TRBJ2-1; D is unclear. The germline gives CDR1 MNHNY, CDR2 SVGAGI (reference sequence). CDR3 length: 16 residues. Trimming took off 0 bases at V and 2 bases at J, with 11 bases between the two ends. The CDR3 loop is CASSYSAAPTYNEQFF. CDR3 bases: TGTGCCAGCAGTTACTCGGCGGCTCCAACCTACAATGAGCAGTTCTTC.

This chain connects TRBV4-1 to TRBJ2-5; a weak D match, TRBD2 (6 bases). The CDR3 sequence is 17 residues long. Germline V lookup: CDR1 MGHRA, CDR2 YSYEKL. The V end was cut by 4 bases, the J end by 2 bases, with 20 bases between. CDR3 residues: CASSLSDLAGNQETQYF. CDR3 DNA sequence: TGCGCCAGCAGCCTTTCGGATCTGGCGGGGAATCAAGAGACCCAGTACTTC.

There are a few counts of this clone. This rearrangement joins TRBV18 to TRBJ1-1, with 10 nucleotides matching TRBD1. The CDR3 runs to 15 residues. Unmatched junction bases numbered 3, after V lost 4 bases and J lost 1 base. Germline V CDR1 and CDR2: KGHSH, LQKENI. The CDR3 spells CASSRGQGSNTEAFF. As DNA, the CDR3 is TGTGCCAGCTCACGGGGACAGGGGTCGAACACTGAAGCTTTCTTT.

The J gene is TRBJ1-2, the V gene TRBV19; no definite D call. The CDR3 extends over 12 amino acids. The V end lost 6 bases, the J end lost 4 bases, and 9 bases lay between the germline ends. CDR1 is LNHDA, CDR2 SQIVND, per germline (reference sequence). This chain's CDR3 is CASREGSYGYTF. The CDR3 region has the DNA TGTGCCAGTAGGGAGGGAAGCTATGGCTACACCTTC.

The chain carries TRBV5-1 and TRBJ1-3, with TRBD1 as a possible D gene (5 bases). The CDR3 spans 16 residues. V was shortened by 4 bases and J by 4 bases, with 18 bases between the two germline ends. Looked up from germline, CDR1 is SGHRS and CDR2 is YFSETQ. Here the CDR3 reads CASSPKPGSSGNTIYF. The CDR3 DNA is TGCGCCAGCAGCCCGAAACCAGGGTCCTCAGGAAACACCATATATTTT.

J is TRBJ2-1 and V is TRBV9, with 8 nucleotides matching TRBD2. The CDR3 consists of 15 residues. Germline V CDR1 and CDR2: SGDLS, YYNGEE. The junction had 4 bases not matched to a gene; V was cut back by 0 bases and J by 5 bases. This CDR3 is CASSVEAAGDNEQFF. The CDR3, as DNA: TGTGCCAGCAGCGTAGAGGCAGCGGGAGACAATGAGCAGTTCTTC.

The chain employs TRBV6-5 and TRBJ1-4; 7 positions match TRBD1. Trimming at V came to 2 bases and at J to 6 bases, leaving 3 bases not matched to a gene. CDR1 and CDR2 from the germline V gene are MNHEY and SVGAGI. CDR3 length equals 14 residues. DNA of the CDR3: TGTGCCAGCAGTTACCAGGGGACAGATGAAAAACTGTTTTTT. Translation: CASSYQGTDEKLFF.

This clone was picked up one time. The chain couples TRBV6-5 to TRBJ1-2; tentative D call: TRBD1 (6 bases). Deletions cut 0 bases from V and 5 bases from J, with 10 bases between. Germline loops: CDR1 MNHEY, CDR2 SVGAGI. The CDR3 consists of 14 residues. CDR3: CASSYSQGKYGYTF. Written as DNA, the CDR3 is TGTGCCAGCAGTTACTCCCAGGGGAAATATGGCTACACCTTC.

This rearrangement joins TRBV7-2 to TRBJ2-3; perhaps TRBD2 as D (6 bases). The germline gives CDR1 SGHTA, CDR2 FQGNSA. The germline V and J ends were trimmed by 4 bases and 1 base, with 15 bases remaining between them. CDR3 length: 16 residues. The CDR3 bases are TGTGCCAGCAGCTCAACGACGGGAGCCCGCACAGATACGCAGTATTTT. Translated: CASSSTTGARTDTQYF.

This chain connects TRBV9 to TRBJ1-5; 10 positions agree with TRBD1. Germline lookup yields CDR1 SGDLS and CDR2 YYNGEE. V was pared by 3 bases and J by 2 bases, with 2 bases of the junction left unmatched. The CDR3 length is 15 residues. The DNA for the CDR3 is TGTGCCAGCAGCGGCGGGACAGGGGGCAATCAGCCCCAGCATTTT. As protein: CASSGGTGGNQPQHF.

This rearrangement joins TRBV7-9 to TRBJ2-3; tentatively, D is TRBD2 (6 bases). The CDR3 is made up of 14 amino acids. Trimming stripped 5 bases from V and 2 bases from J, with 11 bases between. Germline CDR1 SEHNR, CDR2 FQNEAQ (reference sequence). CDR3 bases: TGTGCCAGCAGCCCATGGGGGGACACAGATACGCAGTATTTT. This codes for CASSPWGDTDTQYF.

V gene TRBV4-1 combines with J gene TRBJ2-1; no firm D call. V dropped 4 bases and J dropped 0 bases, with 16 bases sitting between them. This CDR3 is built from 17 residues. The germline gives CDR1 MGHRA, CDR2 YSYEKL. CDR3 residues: CASSRELGFSSYNEQFF. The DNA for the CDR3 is TGCGCCAGCAGCCGCGAGCTAGGTTTTAGCTCCTACAATGAGCAGTTCTTC.

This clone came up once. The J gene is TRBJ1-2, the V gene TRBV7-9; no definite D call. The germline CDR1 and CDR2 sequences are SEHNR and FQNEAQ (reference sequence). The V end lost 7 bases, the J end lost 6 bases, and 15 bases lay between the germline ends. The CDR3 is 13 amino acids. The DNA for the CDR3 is TGTGCCAGCACCCGGATTGAGGGAGATGGCTACACCTTC. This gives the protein CASTRIEGDGYTF.

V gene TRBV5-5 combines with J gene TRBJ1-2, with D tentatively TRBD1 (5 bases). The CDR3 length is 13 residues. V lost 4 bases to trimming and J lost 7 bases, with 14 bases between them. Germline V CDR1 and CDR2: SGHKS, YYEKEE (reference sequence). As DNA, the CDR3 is TGTGCCAGCAGCCATCCGGGGGGGAGTGGCTACACCTTC. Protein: CASSHPGGSGYTF.

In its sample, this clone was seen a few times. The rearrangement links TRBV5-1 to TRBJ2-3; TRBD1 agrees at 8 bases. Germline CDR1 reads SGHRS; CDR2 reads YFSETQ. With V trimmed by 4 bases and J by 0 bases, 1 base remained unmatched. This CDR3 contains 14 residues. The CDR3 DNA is TGCGCCAGCAGCCAGGGGGCTAGCACAGATACGCAGTATTTT. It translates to CASSQGASTDTQYF.

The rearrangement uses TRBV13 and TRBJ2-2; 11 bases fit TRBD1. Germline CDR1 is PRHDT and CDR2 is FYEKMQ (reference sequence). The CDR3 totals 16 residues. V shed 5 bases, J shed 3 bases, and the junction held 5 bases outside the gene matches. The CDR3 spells CASSRGTGGYTGELFF. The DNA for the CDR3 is TGTGCCAGCAGCCGCGGGACAGGGGGGTACACCGGGGAGCTGTTTTTT.

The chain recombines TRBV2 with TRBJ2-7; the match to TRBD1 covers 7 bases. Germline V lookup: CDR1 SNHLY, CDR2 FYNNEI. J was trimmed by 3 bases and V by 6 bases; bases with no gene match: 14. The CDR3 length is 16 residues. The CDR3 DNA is TGTGCCAGCAGGGTGACAGGGCCGGGATCAGGCTACGAGCAGTACTTC. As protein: CASRVTGPGSGYEQYF. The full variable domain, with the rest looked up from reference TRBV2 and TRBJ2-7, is EPEVTQTPSHQVTQMGQEVILRCVPISNHLYFYWYRQILGQKVEFLVSFYNNEISEKSEIFDDQFSVERPDGSNFTLKIRSTKLEDSAMYFCASRVTGPGSGYEQYFGPGTRLTVT.

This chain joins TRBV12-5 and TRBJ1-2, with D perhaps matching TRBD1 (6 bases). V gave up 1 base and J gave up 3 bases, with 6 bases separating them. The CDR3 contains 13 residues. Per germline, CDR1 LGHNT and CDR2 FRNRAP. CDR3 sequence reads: CASGLGTDYGYTF. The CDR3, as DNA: TGTGCTAGTGGTTTGGGGACAGACTATGGCTACACCTTC.

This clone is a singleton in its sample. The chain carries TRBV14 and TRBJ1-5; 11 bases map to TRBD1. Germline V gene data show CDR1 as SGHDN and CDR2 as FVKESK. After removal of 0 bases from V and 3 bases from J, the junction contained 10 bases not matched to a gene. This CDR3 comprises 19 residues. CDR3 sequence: CASSQEGDRGFLVNQPQHF. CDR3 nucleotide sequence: TGTGCCAGCAGCCAAGAGGGGGACAGGGGGTTTCTTGTCAATCAGCCCCAGCATTTT.

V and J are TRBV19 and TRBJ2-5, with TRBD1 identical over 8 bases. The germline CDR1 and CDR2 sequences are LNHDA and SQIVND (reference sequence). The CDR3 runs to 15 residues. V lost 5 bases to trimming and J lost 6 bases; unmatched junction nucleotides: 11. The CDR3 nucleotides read TGTGCCAGTAGTGCCGGACAGGGTATTTATCAGACCCAGTACTTC. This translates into CASSAGQGIYQTQYF.

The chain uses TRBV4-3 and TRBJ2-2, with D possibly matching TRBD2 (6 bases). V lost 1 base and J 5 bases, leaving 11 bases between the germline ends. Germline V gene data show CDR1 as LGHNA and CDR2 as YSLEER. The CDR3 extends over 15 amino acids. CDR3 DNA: TGCGCCAGCAGCCAAGGAGGGAGGACGACCGGGGAGCTGTTTTTT. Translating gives CASSQGGRTTGELFF.

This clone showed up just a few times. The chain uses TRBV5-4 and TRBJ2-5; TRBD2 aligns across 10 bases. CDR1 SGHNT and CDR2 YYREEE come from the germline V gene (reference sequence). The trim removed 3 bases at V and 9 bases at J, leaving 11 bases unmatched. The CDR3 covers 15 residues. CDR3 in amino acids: CASSSAGGRAEAQYF. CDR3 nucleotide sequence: TGTGCCAGCAGCTCAGCGGGAGGGCGCGCGGAGGCCCAGTACTTC.